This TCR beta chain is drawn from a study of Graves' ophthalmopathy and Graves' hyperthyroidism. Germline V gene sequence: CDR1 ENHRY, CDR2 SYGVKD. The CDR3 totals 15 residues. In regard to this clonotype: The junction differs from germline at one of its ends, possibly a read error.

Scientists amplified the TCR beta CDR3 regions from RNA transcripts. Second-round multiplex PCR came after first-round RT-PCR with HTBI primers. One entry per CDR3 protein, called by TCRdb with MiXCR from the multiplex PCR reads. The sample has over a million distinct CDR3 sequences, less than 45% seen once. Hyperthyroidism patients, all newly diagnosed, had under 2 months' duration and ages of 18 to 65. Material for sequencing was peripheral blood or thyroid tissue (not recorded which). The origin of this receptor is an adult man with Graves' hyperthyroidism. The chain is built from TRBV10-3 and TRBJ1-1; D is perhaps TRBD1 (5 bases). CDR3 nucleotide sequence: TGTGCCAGCAGTACCCTCGGCGGGGGGAACACTGAAGCTTTCTTT. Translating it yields CASSTLGGGNTEAFF.